This TCR beta chain emerged from a study of patients and donors after allogeneic stem cell transplantation. V dropped 1 base and J dropped 10 bases, with 19 bases sitting between them. The CDR3 consists of 15 residues. Germline lookup yields CDR1 SGHTA and CDR2 FQGNSA. This clonotype was picked up a small number of times. TCRdb re-called the RT-PCR reads through MiXCR, storing one row per CDR3 protein. This sample has about a million distinct CDR3 sequences, with over 15% found just once. The source material was blood, either unsorted or a sorted T cell fraction (not recorded which). The chain is built from TRBV7-2 and TRBJ1-1; tentative D call: TRBD1 (5 bases). The source is a human donor who was either an allogeneic HSCT recipient or a stem cell or donor lymphocyte infusion donor (not recorded which). It is not recorded whose cells these are; they may come from a transplant donor. The CDR3 DNA sequence: TGTGCCAGCAGCTTAGGACCGGCGGAAGGGAGGGGAGCTTTCTTT. This encodes CASSLGPAEGRGAFF.